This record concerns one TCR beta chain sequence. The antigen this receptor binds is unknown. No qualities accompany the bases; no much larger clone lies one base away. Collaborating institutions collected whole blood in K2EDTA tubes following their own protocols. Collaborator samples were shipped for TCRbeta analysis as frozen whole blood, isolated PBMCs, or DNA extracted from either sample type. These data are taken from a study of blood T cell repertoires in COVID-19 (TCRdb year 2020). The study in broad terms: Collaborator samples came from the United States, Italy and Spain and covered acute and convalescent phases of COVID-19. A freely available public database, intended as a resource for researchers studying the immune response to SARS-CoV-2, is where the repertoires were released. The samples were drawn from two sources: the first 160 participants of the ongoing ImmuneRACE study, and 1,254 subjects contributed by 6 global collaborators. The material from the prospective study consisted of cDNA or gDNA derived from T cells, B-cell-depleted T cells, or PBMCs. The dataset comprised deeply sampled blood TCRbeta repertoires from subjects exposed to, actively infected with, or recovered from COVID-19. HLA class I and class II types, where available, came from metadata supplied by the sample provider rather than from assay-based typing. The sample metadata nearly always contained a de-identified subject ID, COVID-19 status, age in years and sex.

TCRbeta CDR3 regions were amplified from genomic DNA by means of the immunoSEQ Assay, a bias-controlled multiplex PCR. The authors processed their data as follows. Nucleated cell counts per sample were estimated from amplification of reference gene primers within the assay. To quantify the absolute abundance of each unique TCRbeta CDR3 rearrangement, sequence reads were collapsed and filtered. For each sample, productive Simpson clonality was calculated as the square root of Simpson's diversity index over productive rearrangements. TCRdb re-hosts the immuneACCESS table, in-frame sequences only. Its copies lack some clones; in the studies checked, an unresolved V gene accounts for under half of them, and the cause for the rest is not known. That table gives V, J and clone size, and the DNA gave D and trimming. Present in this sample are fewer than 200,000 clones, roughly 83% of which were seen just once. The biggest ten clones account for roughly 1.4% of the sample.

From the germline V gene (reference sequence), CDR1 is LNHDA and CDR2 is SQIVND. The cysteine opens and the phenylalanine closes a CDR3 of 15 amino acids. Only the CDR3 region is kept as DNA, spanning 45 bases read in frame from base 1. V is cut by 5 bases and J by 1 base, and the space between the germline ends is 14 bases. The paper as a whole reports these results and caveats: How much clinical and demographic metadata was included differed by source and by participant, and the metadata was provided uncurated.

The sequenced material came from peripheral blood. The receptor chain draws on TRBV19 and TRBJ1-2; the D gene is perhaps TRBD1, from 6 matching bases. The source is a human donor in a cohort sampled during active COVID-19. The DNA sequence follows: TGTGCCAGTAGTGAGAGGACAGTCAGTAACTATGGCTACACCTTC. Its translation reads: CASSERTVSNYGYTF.